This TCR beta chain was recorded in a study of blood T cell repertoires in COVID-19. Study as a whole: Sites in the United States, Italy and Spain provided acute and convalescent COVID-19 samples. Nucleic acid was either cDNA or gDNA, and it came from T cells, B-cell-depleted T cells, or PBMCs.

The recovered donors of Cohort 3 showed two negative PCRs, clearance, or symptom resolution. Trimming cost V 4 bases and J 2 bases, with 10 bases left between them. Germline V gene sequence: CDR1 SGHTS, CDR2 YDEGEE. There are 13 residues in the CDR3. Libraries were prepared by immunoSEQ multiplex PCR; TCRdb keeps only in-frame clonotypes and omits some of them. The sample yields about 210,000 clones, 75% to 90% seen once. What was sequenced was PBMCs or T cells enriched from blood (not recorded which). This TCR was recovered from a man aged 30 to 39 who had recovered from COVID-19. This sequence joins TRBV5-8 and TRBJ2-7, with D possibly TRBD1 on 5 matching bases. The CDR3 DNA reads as TGTGCCAGCAGCGCACAGGCAACCTACGAGCAGTACTTC. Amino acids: CASSAQATYEQYF.